This T cell receptor beta chain was identified in a study of blood T cell repertoires in COVID-19. Across the whole study: Donors in the United States, Italy and Spain gave samples during acute or convalescent COVID-19.

Repertoires were generated with immunoSEQ multiplex PCR, while TCRdb's copy carries only in-frame clones and drops some. There are over 200,000 clones in the sample; roughly 87% occur only once, and approximately 11% lies in the top ten. The V and J ends lost 4 bases and 0 bases respectively, with 10 bases between them. CDR1 and CDR2 from the germline V gene are SNHLY and FYNNEI. The CDR3 length is 15 residues. The rearrangement uses TRBV2 and TRBJ1-3; a possible D gene is TRBD1 (6 bases). Sequencing was done on a sample of PBMCs or T cells enriched from blood (not recorded which). The TCR originated in a man under 40 who had recovered from COVID-19. CDR3 nucleotide sequence: TGTGCCAGCAGTGGGACAGCGAACTCTGGAAACACCATATATTTT. Translating gives CASSGTANSGNTIYF.